A selection of T cell receptor beta chains follows, all from one sample in a study of T cell changes during pregnancy in multiple sclerosis. Clones were sequenced by immunoSEQ multiplex PCR, and TCRdb holds only the in-frame ones, with some missing. Here the sample spans about 87,000 clones, about 93% being singletons. The material was peripheral blood, obtained in the third trimester of pregnancy. These receptor sequences come from a female donor in good health, enrolled as a control in a pregnancy study. CDR3s include the opening cysteine and the closing phenylalanine or tryptophan. A D gene is named only where the DNA matches it firmly. Clone size is stated in some rows and not others, as once, few, many or a class when expanded.

TRBD1	TRBJ2-7	TRBV5-4	NA	TGTGCCAGCAGCGCGGGACAGGGTTTGTACGAGCAGTACTTC	CASSAGQGLYEQYF
TRBD2	TRBJ2-1	TRBV10-3	NA	TGTGCCATCAATGGACTAGCGGGAGATGAGCAGTTCTTC	CAINGLAGDEQFF
NA	TRBJ1-4	TRBV29-1	NA	TGCAGCGTTGAACCTGCCCGGGTATTTTGTGAAAAACTGTTTTTT	CSVEPARVFCEKLFF
TRBD1	TRBJ1-3	TRBV13	NA	TGTGCCAGCAGCTCCGGACAGGGAGGAAACACCATATATTTT	CASSSGQGGNTIYF
TRBD2	TRBJ2-3	TRBV5-4	NA	TGTGCCAGCAGTGTATCCGGGACTAGCGGGAAGGCGCACCAAGATACGCAGTATTTT	CASSVSGTSGKAHQDTQYF
TRBD1	TRBJ2-5	TRBV10-2	once	TGCGCCAGCAGGGTGGGACAGGGCCAAGAGACCCAGTACTTC	CASRVGQGQETQYF
TRBD1	TRBJ2-1	TRBV2	NA	TGTGCCAGCAGTGTGGGGACAGGGGAGATGGGTGGCAATGAGCAGTTCTTC	CASSVGTGEMGGNEQFF
TRBD2	TRBJ2-1	TRBV10-3	NA	TGTGCCATCAGTGCTCTAGGACTAGCAGATGAGCAGTTCTTC	CAISALGLADEQFF
TRBD2	TRBJ2-7	TRBV6-4	once	TGTGCCAGCAGGGGACGCGGGAGGGCCTTGTACGAGCAGTACTTC	CASRGRGRALYEQYF
TRBD1	TRBJ1-4	TRBV6-6	NA	TGTGCCAGCAGGCAACAGGGGGCTGATGAAAAACTGTTTTTT	CASRQQGADEKLFF
NA	TRBJ1-5	TRBV30	NA	TGTGCCGTCGGTCCCCAGGCCAATCAGCCCCAGCATTTT	CAVGPQANQPQHF
TRBD1	TRBJ1-2	TRBV6-1	few	TGTGCCAGCAGCGCTGCAGGGGGGTATGGCTACACCTTC	CASSAAGGYGYTF
TRBD2	TRBJ2-7	TRBV5-1	once	TGCGCCAGCAGCCCGCGCGGGAGCGGGAGAGTAAGCGAGCAGTACTTC	CASSPRGSGRVSEQYF
NA	TRBJ2-5	TRBV2	NA	TGTGCCAGCAGTTCGGACTATCAAGAGACCCAGTACTTC	CASSSDYQETQYF
TRBD1	TRBJ1-1	TRBV6-6	NA	TGTGCCAGCAGTTACTCGGGAGGCACAGGGGGTGAAGCTTTCTTT	CASSYSGGTGGEAFF
NA	TRBJ2-3	TRBV5-1	once	TGCGCCAGCAGCTTGGGGGCCACAGATACGCAGTATTTT	CASSLGATDTQYF
NA	TRBJ1-5	TRBV10-1	NA	TGCGCCAGCAAAACCCCCCAAGGCAGGGGTTATGAACAGCCCCAGCATTTT	CASKTPQGRGYEQPQHF
TRBD1	TRBJ1-5	TRBV23-1	NA	TGCGCCAGCAGTCAATCGTCAGGGGGTAAGGTCAATCAGCCCCAGCATTTT	CASSQSSGGKVNQPQHF
TRBD1	TRBJ1-2	TRBV4-2	NA	TGTGCCAGCAGCCAAGACCCCACCCGACAGGGAGATGGCTACACCTTC	CASSQDPTRQGDGYTF
TRBD1	TRBJ2-7	TRBV6-5	NA	TGTGCCAGCAGTTACTCGAATCTGGGACAGACCTACGAGCAGTACTTC	CASSYSNLGQTYEQYF
NA	TRBJ1-5	TRBV28	NA	TGTGCCAGCAGTTTTCCCCCTAGGGGAAATCAGCCCCAGCATTTT	CASSFPPRGNQPQHF
NA	TRBJ1-2	TRBV28	NA	TGTGCCAGCAGTTTGTGGGCACAGGGACACGCCTATGGCTACACCTTC	CASSLWAQGHAYGYTF
NA	TRBJ1-4	TRBV27	NA	TGTGCCAGCAGTTTAATATCAACTAATGAAAAACTGTTTTTT	CASSLISTNEKLFF
NA	TRBJ2-7	TRBV7-8	NA	TGTGCCAGCAGCTCCGTCTACGAGCAGTACTTC	CASSSVYEQYF
NA	TRBJ2-7	TRBV6-1	NA	TGTGCCAGCAGCAGGACAGAAGCCTACGAGCAGTACTTC	CASSRTEAYEQYF
NA	TRBJ1-1	TRBV19	NA	TGTGCCAGTAGTGTGGGGCCCTTTGGGAACACTGAAGCTTTCTTT	CASSVGPFGNTEAFF
TRBD1	TRBJ2-3	TRBV18	NA	TGTGCCAGCTCCAGGGGGTCGAGCACAGATACGCAGTATTTT	CASSRGSSTDTQYF
TRBD2	TRBJ2-2	TRBV28	NA	TGTGCCAGCAGTTTCGGTATAGCGGGAGTGTACACCGGGGAGCTGTTTTTT	CASSFGIAGVYTGELFF
TRBD2	TRBJ2-3	TRBV29-1	NA	TGCAGCGTTGAAGGGGTACTAGCGGGAGGCACAGATACGCAGTATTTT	CSVEGVLAGGTDTQYF
TRBD2	TRBJ2-1	TRBV30	NA	TGTGCCTGGGGTAGCGGGGCTTACAATGAGCAGTTCTTC	CAWGSGAYNEQFF
NA	TRBJ2-3	TRBV6-6	once	TGTGCCAGCAGTTATGGTAGCGGAACTAGCACAGATACGCAGTATTTT	CASSYGSGTSTDTQYF
TRBD2	TRBJ2-7	TRBV11-2	NA	TGTGCCAGCAGCTTAGGGGCTAGCGGGATGTACGAGCAGTACTTC	CASSLGASGMYEQYF
TRBD2	TRBJ2-4	TRBV7-2	NA	TGTGCCAGCAGCCTGGGACTAGCGGAAAACATTCAGTACTTC	CASSLGLAENIQYF